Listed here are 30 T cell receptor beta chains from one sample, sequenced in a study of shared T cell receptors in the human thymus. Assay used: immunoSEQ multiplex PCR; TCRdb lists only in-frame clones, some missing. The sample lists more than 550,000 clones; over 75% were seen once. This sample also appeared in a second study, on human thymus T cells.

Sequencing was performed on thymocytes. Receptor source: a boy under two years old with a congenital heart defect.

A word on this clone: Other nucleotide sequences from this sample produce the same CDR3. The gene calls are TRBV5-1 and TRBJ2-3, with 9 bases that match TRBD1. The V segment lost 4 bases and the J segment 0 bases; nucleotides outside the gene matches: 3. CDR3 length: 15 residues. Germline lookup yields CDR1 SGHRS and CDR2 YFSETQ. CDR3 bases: TGCGCCAGCAGCCCCGGGACAGGGAGCACAGATACGCAGTATTTT. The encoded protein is CASSPGTGSTDTQYF.

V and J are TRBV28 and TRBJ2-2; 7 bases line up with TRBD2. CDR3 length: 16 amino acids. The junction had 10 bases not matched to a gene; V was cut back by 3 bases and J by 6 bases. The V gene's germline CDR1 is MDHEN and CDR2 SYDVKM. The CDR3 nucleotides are TGTGCCAGCAGTTTTGGGTGGACTAGTGGCGCCGGGGAGCTGTTTTTT. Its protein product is CASSFGWTSGAGELFF.

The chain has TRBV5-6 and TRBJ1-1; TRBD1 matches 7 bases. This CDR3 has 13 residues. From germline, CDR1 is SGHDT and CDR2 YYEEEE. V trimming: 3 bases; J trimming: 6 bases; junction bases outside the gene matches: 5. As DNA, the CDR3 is TGTGCCAGCAGCTGGCAGGGGGTCCCTGAAGCTTTCTTT. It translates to CASSWQGVPEAFF.

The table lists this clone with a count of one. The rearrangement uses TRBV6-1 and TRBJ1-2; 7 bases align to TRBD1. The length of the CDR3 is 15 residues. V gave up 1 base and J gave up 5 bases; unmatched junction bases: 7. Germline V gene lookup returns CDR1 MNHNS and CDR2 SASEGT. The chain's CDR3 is CASSEGGRGHYGYTF. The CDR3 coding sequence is TGTGCCAGCAGTGAAGGAGGTAGGGGGCATTATGGCTACACCTTC.

The CDR3 protein is CAIRPTESGANVLTF. The CDR3 DNA sequence: TGTGCCATCAGGCCCACAGAATCTGGGGCCAACGTCCTGACTTTC. This chain uses TRBV10-3 with TRBJ2-6; D is unclear. The CDR3 consists of 15 residues. In germline, CDR1 is ENHRY, CDR2 SYGVKD. Trimming took off 6 bases at V and 1 base at J, with 10 bases between the two ends.

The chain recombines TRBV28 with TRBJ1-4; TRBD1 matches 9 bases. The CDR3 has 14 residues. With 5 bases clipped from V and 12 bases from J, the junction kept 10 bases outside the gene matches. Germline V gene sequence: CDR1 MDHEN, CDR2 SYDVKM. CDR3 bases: TGTGCCAGCAGTCTTTGGGGACAGGGTTCGGAACTGTTTTTT. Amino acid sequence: CASSLWGQGSELFF.

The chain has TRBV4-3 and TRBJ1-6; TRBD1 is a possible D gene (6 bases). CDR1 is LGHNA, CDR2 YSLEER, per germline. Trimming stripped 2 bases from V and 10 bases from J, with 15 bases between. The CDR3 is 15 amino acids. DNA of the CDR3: TGCGCCAGCAGCCAATCGGGGGGCCGACGGTCACCCCTCCACTTT. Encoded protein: CASSQSGGRRSPLHF.

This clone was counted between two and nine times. The CDR3 nucleotides are TGTGCCAGCAGCTCCCGGACTAGCGGTTCGCCGTATTTT. Translation: CASSSRTSGSPYF. This rearrangement joins TRBV5-6 to TRBJ2-3; TRBD2 agrees at 10 bases. The CDR3 length is 13 residues. The germline CDR1 and CDR2 sequences are SGHDT and YYEEEE. Unmatched junction bases numbered 9, after V lost 3 bases and J lost 14 bases.

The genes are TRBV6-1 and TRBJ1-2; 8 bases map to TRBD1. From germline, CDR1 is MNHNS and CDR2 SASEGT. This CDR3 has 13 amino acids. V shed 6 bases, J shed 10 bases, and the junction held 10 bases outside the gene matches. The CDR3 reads CASRTGQVRSYTF. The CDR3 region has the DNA TGTGCCAGCAGGACGGGACAGGTCCGATCCTACACCTTC.

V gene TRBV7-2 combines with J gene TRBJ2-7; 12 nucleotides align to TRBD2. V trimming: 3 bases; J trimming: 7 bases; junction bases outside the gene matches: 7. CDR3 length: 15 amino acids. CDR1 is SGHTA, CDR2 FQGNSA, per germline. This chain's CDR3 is CASSLSSGRAREQYF. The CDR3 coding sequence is TGTGCCAGCAGCTTGTCTAGCGGGAGGGCCCGGGAGCAGTACTTC.

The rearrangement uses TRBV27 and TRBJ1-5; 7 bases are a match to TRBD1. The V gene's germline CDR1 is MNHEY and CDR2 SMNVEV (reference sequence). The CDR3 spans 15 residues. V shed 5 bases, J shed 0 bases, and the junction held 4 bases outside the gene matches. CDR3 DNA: TGTGCCAGCAGTCCCGGGACAGATAGCAATCAGCCCCAGCATTTT. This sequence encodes CASSPGTDSNQPQHF.

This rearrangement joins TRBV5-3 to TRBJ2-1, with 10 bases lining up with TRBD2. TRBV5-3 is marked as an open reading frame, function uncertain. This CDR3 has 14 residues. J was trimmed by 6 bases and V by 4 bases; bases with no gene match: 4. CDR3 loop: CARSPGLASNEQFF. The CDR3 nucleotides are TGTGCCAGAAGCCCGGGACTAGCGAGCAATGAGCAGTTCTTC.

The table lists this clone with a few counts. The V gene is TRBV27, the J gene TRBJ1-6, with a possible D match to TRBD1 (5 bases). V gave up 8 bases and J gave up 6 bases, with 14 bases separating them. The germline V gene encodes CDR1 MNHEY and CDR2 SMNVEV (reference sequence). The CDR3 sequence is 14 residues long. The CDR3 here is CASAAGDGNSPLHF. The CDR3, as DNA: TGTGCCAGCGCTGCGGGGGACGGTAATTCACCCCTCCACTTT.

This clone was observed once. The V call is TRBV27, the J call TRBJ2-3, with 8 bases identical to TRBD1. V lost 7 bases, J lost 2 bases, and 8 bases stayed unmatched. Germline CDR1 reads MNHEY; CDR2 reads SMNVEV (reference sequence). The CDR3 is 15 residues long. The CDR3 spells CASTENRGDTDTQYF. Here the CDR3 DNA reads TGTGCCAGCACCGAAAACAGGGGGGACACAGATACGCAGTATTTT.

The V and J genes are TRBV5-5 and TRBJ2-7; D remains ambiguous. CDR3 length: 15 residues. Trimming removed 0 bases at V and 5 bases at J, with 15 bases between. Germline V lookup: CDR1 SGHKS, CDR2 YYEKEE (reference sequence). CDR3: CASSLGSVVQNEQYF. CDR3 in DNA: TGTGCCAGCAGCTTGGGTTCAGTGGTCCAGAACGAGCAGTACTTC.

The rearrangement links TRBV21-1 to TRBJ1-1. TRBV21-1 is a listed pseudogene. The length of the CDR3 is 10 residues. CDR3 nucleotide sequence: TGTGCCAGCAGCAAATTAGAAGCTTTCTTT. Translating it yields CASSKLEAFF.

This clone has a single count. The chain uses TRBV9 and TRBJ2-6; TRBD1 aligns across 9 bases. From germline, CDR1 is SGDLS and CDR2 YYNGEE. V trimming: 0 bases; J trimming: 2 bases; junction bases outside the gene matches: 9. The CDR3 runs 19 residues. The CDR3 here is CASSVEGQGQITGANVLTF. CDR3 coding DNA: TGTGCCAGCAGCGTAGAGGGACAGGGACAAATCACTGGGGCCAACGTCCTGACTTTC.

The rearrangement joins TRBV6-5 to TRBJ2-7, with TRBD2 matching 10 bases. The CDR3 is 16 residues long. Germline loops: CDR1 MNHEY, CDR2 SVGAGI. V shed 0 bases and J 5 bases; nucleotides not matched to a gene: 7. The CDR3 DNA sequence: TGTGCCAGCAGTTACTCGATACGGACTAGCGGCCACGAGCAGTACTTC. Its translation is CASSYSIRTSGHEQYF.

The CDR3 bases are TGTGCCAGCAGTGCAGCCGGGACAGCAACCAACTATGGCTACACCTTC. This gives the protein CASSAAGTATNYGYTF. The chain employs TRBV25-1 and TRBJ1-2, with TRBD1 matching 7 bases. The germline gives CDR1 MGHDK, CDR2 SYGVNS. Losses at the gene ends were 4 bases for V and 2 bases for J; bases not matched to a gene: 10. The CDR3 is 16 residues long.

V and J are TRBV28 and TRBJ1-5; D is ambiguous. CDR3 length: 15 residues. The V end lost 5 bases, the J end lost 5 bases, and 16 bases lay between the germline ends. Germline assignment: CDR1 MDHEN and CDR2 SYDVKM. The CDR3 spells CASSAADSRDQPQHF. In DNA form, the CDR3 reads TGTGCCAGCAGTGCCGCCGACTCCCGGGATCAGCCCCAGCATTTT.

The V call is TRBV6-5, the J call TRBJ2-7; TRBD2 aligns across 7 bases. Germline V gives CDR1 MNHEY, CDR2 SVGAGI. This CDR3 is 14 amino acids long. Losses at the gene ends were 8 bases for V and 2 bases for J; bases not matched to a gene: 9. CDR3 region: CASSPGLRTYEQYF. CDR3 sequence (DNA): TGTGCCAGCTCGCCGGGACTAAGGACCTACGAGCAGTACTTC.

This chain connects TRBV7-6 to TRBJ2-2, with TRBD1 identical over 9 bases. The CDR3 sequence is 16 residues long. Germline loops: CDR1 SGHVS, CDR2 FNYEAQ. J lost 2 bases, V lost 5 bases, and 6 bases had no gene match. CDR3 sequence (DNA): TGTGCCAGCAGCCAGGGACAGGGCCTTAACACCGGGGAGCTGTTTTTT. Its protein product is CASSQGQGLNTGELFF.

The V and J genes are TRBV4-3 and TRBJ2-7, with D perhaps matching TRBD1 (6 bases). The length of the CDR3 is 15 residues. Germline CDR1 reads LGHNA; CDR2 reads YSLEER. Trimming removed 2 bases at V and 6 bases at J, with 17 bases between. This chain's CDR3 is CASSQKQGTGTEQYF. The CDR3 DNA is TGCGCCAGCAGCCAAAAACAGGGTACTGGCACCGAGCAGTACTTC.

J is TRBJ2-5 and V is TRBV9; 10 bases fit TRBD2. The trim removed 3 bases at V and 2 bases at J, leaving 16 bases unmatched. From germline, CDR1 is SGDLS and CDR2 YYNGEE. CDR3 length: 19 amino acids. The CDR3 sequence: CASSGWSGGGPIPQETQYF. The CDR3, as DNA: TGTGCCAGCAGCGGTTGGAGCGGGGGGGGGCCGATACCTCAAGAGACCCAGTACTTC.

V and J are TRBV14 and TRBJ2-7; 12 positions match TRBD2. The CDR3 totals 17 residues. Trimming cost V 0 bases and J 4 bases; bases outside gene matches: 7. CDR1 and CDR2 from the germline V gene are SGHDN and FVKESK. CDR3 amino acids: CASSQEPLAGGGYEQYF. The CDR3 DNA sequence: TGTGCCAGCAGCCAAGAACCACTAGCGGGGGGCGGTTACGAGCAGTACTTC.

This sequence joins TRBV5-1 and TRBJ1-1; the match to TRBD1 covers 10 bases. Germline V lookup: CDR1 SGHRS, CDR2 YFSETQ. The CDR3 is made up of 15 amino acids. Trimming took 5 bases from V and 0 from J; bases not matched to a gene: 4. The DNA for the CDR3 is TGCGCCAGCAGACCGGGACAGGGGTTGAACACTGAAGCTTTCTTT. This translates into CASRPGQGLNTEAFF.

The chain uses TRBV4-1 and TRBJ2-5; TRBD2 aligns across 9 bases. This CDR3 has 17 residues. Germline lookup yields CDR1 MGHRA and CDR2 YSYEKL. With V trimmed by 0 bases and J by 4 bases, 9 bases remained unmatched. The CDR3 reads CASSQDGLAGVSETQYF. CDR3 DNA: TGCGCCAGCAGCCAAGATGGGTTAGCGGGAGTCTCAGAGACCCAGTACTTC.

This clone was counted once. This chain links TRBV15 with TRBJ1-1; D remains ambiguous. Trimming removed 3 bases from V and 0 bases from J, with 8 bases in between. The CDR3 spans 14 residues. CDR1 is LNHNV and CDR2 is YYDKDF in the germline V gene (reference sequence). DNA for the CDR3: TGTGCCACCAGCAGTCTCCTTATGAACACTGAAGCTTTCTTT. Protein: CATSSLLMNTEAFF.

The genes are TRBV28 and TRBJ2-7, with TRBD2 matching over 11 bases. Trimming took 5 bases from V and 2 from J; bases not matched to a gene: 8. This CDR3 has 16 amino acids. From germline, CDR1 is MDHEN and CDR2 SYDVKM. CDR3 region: CASSTIAGGSPYEQYF. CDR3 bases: TGTGCCAGCAGTACCATAGCGGGAGGGAGTCCCTACGAGCAGTACTTC.

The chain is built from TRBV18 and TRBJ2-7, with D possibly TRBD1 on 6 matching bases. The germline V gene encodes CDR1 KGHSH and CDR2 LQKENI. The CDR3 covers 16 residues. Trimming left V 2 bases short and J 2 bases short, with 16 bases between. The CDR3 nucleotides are TGTGCCAGCTCACCAATCGGCGGACAGAAGACCTACGAGCAGTACTTC. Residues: CASSPIGGQKTYEQYF.